The entry below gives a single T cell receptor (beta chain) sequence along with its context. Its antigen remains unidentified. At one boundary the junction diverges from the germline segment, which might be a read error. This CDR3 has 11 residues. Germline CDR1 and CDR2: SQVTM and ANQGSEA. This sample is part of a study of CD8+ T cells in alopecia areata. Study at large: Twice a day, 5 to 10 mg of oral tofacitinib was administered to treated patients. Tofacitinib treatment spanned 6 to 18 months, with 6 months off drug afterward. General study points: Persistence in scalp and blood during tofacitinib was observed for many expanded lesional clones.

After isolation, RNA underwent reverse transcription to generate cDNA as the sequencing template. Some clones are missing from TCRdb's copy, which holds only in-frame ones; the method was immunoSEQ multiplex PCR. The sample lists about 140,000 clones, more than 85% occurring once. As for treatment: oral pan-JAK inhibitor, 5-10 mg twice daily. This clonotype originated in a human donor with alopecia areata. V and J are TRBV29-1 and TRBJ2-1, with D perhaps given as TRBD1 or TRBD2 (6 bases each). This sample comprised CD8+ T cells sorted from blood, obtained at week 4, from a patient treated with tofacitinib. CDR3 in DNA: TGTGGAGGGGGAAGGGTTCATGAGCAGTTCTTC. Its translation: CGGGRVHEQFF.